These 31 T cell receptor beta chains share one sample of origin, sequenced in a study of blood T cell repertoires in COVID-19. The repertoire was sequenced with immunoSEQ multiplex PCR; TCRdb's copy has only in-frame clones and lacks some. This sample yields over 90,000 clones, of which roughly 90% are seen a single time; 3.5% belongs to the top ten. The specimen sequenced was peripheral blood. These receptors originate from a woman in her sixties or seventies with acute or convalescent COVID-19.

This rearrangement joins TRBV2 to TRBJ1-5; D gene ambiguous. Germline-derived CDR1 and CDR2 are SNHLY and FYNNEI. This CDR3 is built from 14 residues. Trimming removed 3 bases from V and 6 bases from J, with 12 bases in between. The CDR3 nucleotides read TGTGCCAGCAGTGATGGCCACCCCCTTCAGCCCCAGCATTTT. It is translated as CASSDGHPLQPQHF.

The chain uses TRBV4-1 and TRBJ2-7; the match to TRBD2 covers 9 bases. The CDR3 consists of 14 residues. CDR1 is MGHRA and CDR2 is YSYEKL in the germline V gene. Trimming took 0 bases from V and 12 from J; bases not matched to a gene: 9. CDR3 sequence (DNA): TGCGCCAGCAGCCAAGAAGGGGGGACTAGCCGGGTGTACTTC. Protein product: CASSQEGGTSRVYF.

The V and J genes are TRBV7-2 and TRBJ1-1; 8 bases are shared with TRBD1. Germline assignment: CDR1 SGHTA and CDR2 FQGNSA. The V segment lost 2 bases and the J segment 1 base; nucleotides outside the gene matches: 3. CDR3 size: 15 residues. The CDR3 region has the DNA TGTGCCAGCAGCTTACAGGGGGCTCAGAACACTGAAGCTTTCTTT. Translating it yields CASSLQGAQNTEAFF.

The chain carries TRBV11-2 and TRBJ2-7; a possible D gene is TRBD1 (6 bases). This CDR3 comprises 13 residues. Germline loops: CDR1 SGHAT, CDR2 FQNNGV. Deletions cut 4 bases from V and 4 bases from J, with 11 bases between. In nucleotides, the CDR3 is TGTGCCAGCAGCTCGACAGGTTTTTACGAGCAGTACGTC. It specifies CASSSTGFYEQYV.

This sequence joins TRBV12-3 or TRBV12-4 and TRBJ1-2; TRBD1 agrees at 8 bases. The junction had 2 bases not matched to a gene; V was cut back by 4 bases and J by 4 bases. The CDR3 has 13 amino acids. The CDR3 DNA sequence: TGTGCCAGCAGTTATGGACAGGGCTATGGCTACACCTTC. It translates to CASSYGQGYGYTF.

V usage is TRBV4-2 and J usage is TRBJ2-1; 8 positions match TRBD2. CDR1 is LGHNA and CDR2 is YNFKEQ in the germline V gene. V shed 4 bases and J 9 bases; nucleotides not matched to a gene: 11. The length of the CDR3 is 15 residues. CDR3 DNA sequence: TGTGCCAGCAGCCCATTATTTAGCGGGACGAGTGAGCAGTTCTTC. As protein: CASSPLFSGTSEQFF.

The CDR3 is CASTPGQGTEAFF. CDR3 nucleotide sequence: TGTGCCAGCACCCCGGGACAGGGAACTGAAGCTTTCTTT. The chain employs TRBV28 and TRBJ1-1; 9 bases agree with TRBD1. The CDR3 runs 13 residues. The germline CDR1 and CDR2 sequences are MDHEN and SYDVKM. The J segment lost 5 bases and the V segment lost 7 bases, leaving 5 bases of the junction unmatched.

This rearrangement joins TRBV7-6 to TRBJ2-1, with TRBD2 matching 15 bases. CDR1 and CDR2 from the germline V gene are SGHVS and FNYEAQ. This CDR3 region has 18 residues. V lost 5 bases and J lost 2; bases outside the gene matches: 7. The CDR3 DNA is TGTGCCAGCAGCAAGGGACTAGCGGGAGGTCTTACCTACAATGAGCAGTTCTTC. It yields the protein CASSKGLAGGLTYNEQFF. The entire variable domain, with the rest obtained from reference TRBV7-6 and TRBJ2-1, is as follows: GAGVSQSPRYKVTKRGQDVALRCDPISGHVSLYWYRQALGQGPEFLTYFNYEAQQDKSGLPNDRFSAERPEGSISTLTIQRTEQRDSAMYRCASSKGLAGGLTYNEQFFGPGTRLTVL.

V usage is TRBV6-5 and J usage is TRBJ1-6, with a weak D call TRBD1 (6 bases). Germline V gives CDR1 MNHEY, CDR2 SVGAGI. The V end lost 5 bases, the J end lost 5 bases, and 13 bases lay between the germline ends. The CDR3 loop spans 15 amino acids. The CDR3 reads CASSPLGGDNSPLHF. The CDR3 nucleotides read TGTGCCAGCAGTCCCTTAGGGGGGGATAATTCACCCCTCCACTTT.

This chain joins TRBV6-5 and TRBJ1-6; D is undetermined. Trimming shortened V by 4 bases and J by 7 bases, and 8 bases separated the two germline ends. The CDR3 has 13 residues. Germline V gene sequence: CDR1 MNHEY, CDR2 SVGAGI. CDR3 nucleotide sequence: TGTGCCAGCAGTTCGCTTGAGAATTCACCCCTCCACTTT. It specifies CASSSLENSPLHF.

This chain connects TRBV19 to TRBJ1-1; the D is unclear. Germline V gene lookup returns CDR1 LNHDA and CDR2 SQIVND (reference sequence). With 7 bases removed from V and 3 bases from J, the gap between germline ends came to 12 bases. The CDR3 consists of 13 residues. Here the CDR3 DNA reads TGTGCCAGTACCCTGACCGGGGACACTGAAGCTTTCTTT. This translates into CASTLTGDTEAFF. Full variable domain (remainder filled in from reference TRBV19 and TRBJ1-1): DGGITQSPKYLFRKEGQNVTLSCEQNLNHDAMYWYRQDPGQGLRLIYYSQIVNDFQKGDIAEGYSVSREKKESFPLTVTSAQKNPTAFYLCASTLTGDTEAFFGQGTRLTVV.

The CDR3, as DNA: TGTGCCAGCCTGGAGGGAGCTAATCAGCCCCAGCATTTT. Translated: CASLEGANQPQHF. This chain connects TRBV19 to TRBJ1-5; D not certain. The V gene's germline CDR1 is LNHDA and CDR2 SQIVND (reference sequence). The CDR3 has 13 residues. V was shortened by 9 bases and J by 4 bases, with 13 bases between the two germline ends.

V gene TRBV28 combines with J gene TRBJ1-2; 9 nucleotides align to TRBD1. The CDR3 has 16 residues. Trimming removed 5 bases from V and 5 bases from J; junction bases left unmatched: 12. Germline assignment: CDR1 MDHEN and CDR2 SYDVKM. The chain's CDR3 is CASSRVPGQGSYGYTF. As DNA, the CDR3 is TGTGCCAGCAGTAGAGTCCCGGGACAGGGATCGTATGGCTACACCTTC.

A few counts support this clone. V is TRBV30 and J is TRBJ1-4, with 7 bases that match TRBD1. The CDR3 loop spans 13 amino acids. The junction had 7 bases not matched to a gene; V was cut back by 4 bases and J by 8 bases. CDR1 and CDR2 (germline): GTSNPN, SVGIG (reference sequence). The CDR3 spells CAWTRDRREKLFF. The DNA for the CDR3 is TGTGCCTGGACCCGGGACAGACGAGAAAAACTGTTTTTT.

CDR3 residues: CASSLTGGDSPLHF. In DNA form, the CDR3 reads TGTGCCAGCAGCCTCACAGGGGGGGATTCACCCCTCCACTTT. The chain employs TRBV3-1 (or the pseudogene TRBV3-2) and TRBJ1-6, with 8 bases lining up with TRBD1. The V gene end was trimmed by 4 bases and the J gene end by 8 bases; junction bases not matched to a gene: 4. From germline, CDR1 is LGHDT and CDR2 YNNKEL (reference sequence). This CDR3 has 14 residues.

The chain is built from TRBV29-1 and TRBJ2-3; D is uncertain. This CDR3 is built from 11 residues. Germline V lookup: CDR1 SQVTM, CDR2 ANQGSEA. Trimming took 6 bases from V and 2 from J, leaving 6 bases between them. In DNA, the CDR3 is TGCAGCGTCGCGTACACAGATACGCAGTATTTT. The encoded protein is CSVAYTDTQYF.

V gene TRBV28 combines with J gene TRBJ2-3; 8 bases fit TRBD1. CDR1 and CDR2 (germline): MDHEN, SYDVKM. This CDR3 is built from 15 residues. V lost 8 bases and J lost 0; bases outside the gene matches: 7. As DNA, the CDR3 is TGTGCCAGCCACACACGGACAGGGAGCACAGATACGCAGTATTTT. Its protein is CASHTRTGSTDTQYF.

The rearrangement uses TRBV18 and TRBJ1-6; possible D gene TRBD1, 6 bases. The V gene lost 2 bases and the J gene lost 6 bases, with 11 bases spanning the gap. Germline loops: CDR1 KGHSH, CDR2 LQKENI. The CDR3 extends over 15 amino acids. CDR3 loop: CASSPADSLNSPLHF. The CDR3 DNA follows: TGTGCCAGCTCACCAGCGGACAGCCTTAATTCACCCCTCCACTTT.

The genes are TRBV10-3 and TRBJ1-2; D perhaps matches TRBD1 (6 bases). Trimming cost V 5 bases and J 8 bases, with 18 bases left between them. Per the germline V gene, CDR1 is ENHRY and CDR2 is SYGVKD. This CDR3 is built from 14 residues. CDR3 DNA sequence: TGTGCCATCAGTCGGGACACAACAGCGGAAGGCTACACCTTC. Translated: CAISRDTTAEGYTF.

This rearrangement joins TRBV12-3 or TRBV12-4 to TRBJ2-5; D remains ambiguous. This CDR3 contains 12 residues. V was cut by 6 bases and J by 5 bases, with 10 bases left in between. The CDR3, as DNA: TGTGCCAGCAGCCGCTTGAGGGAGACCCAGTACTTC. As protein: CASSRLRETQYF.

The chain carries TRBV7-3 and TRBJ1-2; unclear D gene. This CDR3 has 16 amino acids. Trimming removed 3 bases at V and 6 bases at J, with 20 bases between. Germline V gene lookup returns CDR1 SGHTA and CDR2 FQGTGA. The CDR3 coding sequence is TGTGCCAGCAGCTTTAGACTATCGACCGGGCTGGATGGCTACACCTTC. This gives the protein CASSFRLSTGLDGYTF.

Written as DNA, the CDR3 is TGCGCCAGCAGCTTGGAGCGGGTTACCTACAATGAGCAGTTCTTC. It encodes CASSLERVTYNEQFF. V gene TRBV5-1 combines with J gene TRBJ2-1, with D possibly TRBD2 on 6 matching bases. The CDR3 length is 15 residues. Germline V gene data show CDR1 as SGHRS and CDR2 as YFSETQ. Deletions cut 0 bases from V and 2 bases from J, with 9 bases between.

CDR3 nucleotide sequence: TGTGCCACCAGCAGAGCCTTCCCACGGGACAGGGGAAACACCGGGGAGCTGTTTTTT. This gives the protein CATSRAFPRDRGNTGELFF. The genes are TRBV15 and TRBJ2-2; 10 nucleotides match TRBD1. J lost 2 bases, V lost 1 base, and 10 bases had no gene match. Germline V gene sequence: CDR1 LNHNV, CDR2 YYDKDF (reference sequence). CDR3 size: 19 residues.

In DNA form, the CDR3 reads TGTGCCAGCAGCCAAAGGGGTGGAAGTAGCACAGATACGCAGTATTTT. Its protein product is CASSQRGGSSTDTQYF. The rearrangement joins TRBV3-1 (or the pseudogene TRBV3-2) to TRBJ2-3; perhaps TRBD1 as D (5 bases). In germline, CDR1 is LGHDT, CDR2 YNNKEL (reference sequence). This CDR3 region has 16 residues. V gave up 2 bases and J gave up 0 bases, with 12 bases separating them.

This rearrangement joins TRBV6-5 to TRBJ1-4, with D possibly TRBD1 on 5 matching bases. The CDR3 length is 15 residues. Germline V gives CDR1 MNHEY, CDR2 SVGAGI. The V gene lost 4 bases and the J gene lost 5 bases, with 14 bases spanning the gap. In DNA form, the CDR3 reads TGTGCCAGCAGTTCGCAAGGGGTGGCGAATGAAAAACTGTTTTTT. This gives the protein CASSSQGVANEKLFF.

The J gene is TRBJ1-1, the V gene TRBV15, with a weak D call TRBD1 (5 bases). CDR3 length: 13 amino acids. The V and J ends lost 1 base and 3 bases respectively, with 6 bases between them. Germline V gives CDR1 LNHNV, CDR2 YYDKDF (reference sequence). This CDR3 is CATSRVTDTEAFF. The DNA of the CDR3 is TGTGCCACCAGCAGAGTGACAGACACTGAAGCTTTCTTT. The full variable domain, with the rest looked up from reference TRBV15 and TRBJ1-1, is DAMVIQNPRYQVTQFGKPVTLSCSQTLNHNVMYWYQQKSSQAPKLLFHYYDKDFNNEADTPDNFQSRRPNTSFCFLDIRSPGLGDTAMYLCATSRVTDTEAFFGQGTRLTVV.

The chain has TRBV5-1 and TRBJ2-3; 13 bases match TRBD2. The V segment lost 4 bases and the J segment 6 bases; nucleotides outside the gene matches: 11. From germline, CDR1 is SGHRS and CDR2 YFSETQ. The CDR3 runs to 17 residues. The CDR3 here is CASSPIAGTSGMDTQYF. CDR3 bases: TGCGCCAGCAGCCCCATCGCCGGGACTAGCGGGATGGATACGCAGTATTTT.

The chain combines TRBV2 with TRBJ1-1, with TRBD1 matching 7 bases. Germline V gene data show CDR1 as SNHLY and CDR2 as FYNNEI. V lost 7 bases, J lost 1 base, and 6 bases stayed unmatched. This CDR3 has 14 amino acids. The CDR3 bases are TGTGCCAGCATATTGCAGGGGGGGAACACTGAAGCTTTCTTT. This sequence encodes CASILQGGNTEAFF.

V usage is TRBV4-2 and J usage is TRBJ2-2; 9 positions agree with TRBD1. The CDR3 runs to 17 residues. V trimming: 6 bases; J trimming: 0 bases; junction bases outside the gene matches: 8. Germline CDR1 is LGHNA and CDR2 is YNFKEQ. In DNA form, the CDR3 reads TGTGCCAGCAGACTAGGACAGGGGCTTACGAACACCGGGGAGCTGTTTTTT. Translating gives CASRLGQGLTNTGELFF.

This clone was seen only a few times. The chain carries TRBV2 and TRBJ1-4, with D hard to call. The V gene lost 3 bases and the J gene lost 5 bases, with 13 bases spanning the gap. The CDR3 consists of 15 residues. Germline CDR1 SNHLY, CDR2 FYNNEI. As DNA, the CDR3 is TGTGCCAGCAGTGAGGCTAGGTGGAGAAATGAAAAACTGTTTTTT. Translation: CASSEARWRNEKLFF.

The chain couples TRBV3-1 (or the pseudogene TRBV3-2) to TRBJ2-5; D not resolved. The CDR3 spans 11 residues. Trimming shortened V by 3 bases and J by 4 bases, and 3 bases separated the two germline ends. Looked up from germline, CDR1 is LGHDT and CDR2 is YNNKEL (reference sequence). CDR3 bases: TGTGCCAGCAGCCAGCGAGAGACCCAGTACTTC. Translated: CASSQRETQYF.